A single sample gave rise to the 25 T cell receptor beta chains below, sequenced in a study of T cells in tuberculosis (dated by TCRdb to between 2017 and 2018). Read against the paper, the sample's time point label means: new active TB diagnosis, blood taken before or within 7 days of starting treatment. Library generation was performed with the immunoSEQ multiplex PCR assay. TCRdb holds this immuneACCESS table with in-frame rearrangements only. Some clones are missing; in checked studies, unresolved V genes explain under half, and the rest has no known cause. For this sample there are fewer than 40,000 clones; more than 70% appear just once. The leading ten clones occupy approximately 4.7% of the sample. The sample here was PBMCs, taken at tuberculosis diagnosis. These receptors all stem from an adult with tuberculosis.

The chain recombines TRBV30 with TRBJ2-2, with 8 bases aligning to TRBD2. This CDR3 is built from 18 residues. Looked up from germline, CDR1 is GTSNPN and CDR2 is SVGIG (reference sequence). Losses at the gene ends were 0 bases for V and 3 bases for J; bases not matched to a gene: 12. The chain's CDR3 is CAWSVRGVGTRDTGELFF. The CDR3 DNA reads as TGTGCCTGGAGTGTACGGGGGGTGGGGACTAGGGACACCGGGGAGCTGTTTTTT.

The genes are TRBV19 and TRBJ1-2, with TRBD1 as a possible D gene (5 bases). CDR3 length: 15 amino acids. Trimming shortened V by 5 bases and J by 2 bases, and 15 bases separated the two germline ends. The V gene's germline CDR1 is LNHDA and CDR2 SQIVND (reference sequence). The DNA of the CDR3 is TGTGCCAGTAGTGTCGGGGGATCAAGGAACTATGGCTACACCTTC. Translation gives CASSVGGSRNYGYTF.

The V gene is TRBV5-1, the J gene TRBJ2-7; 11 nucleotides match TRBD2. V was pared by 0 bases and J by 1 base, with 3 bases of the junction left unmatched. Germline values: CDR1 SGHRS, CDR2 YFSETQ. This CDR3 spans 16 amino acids. DNA of the CDR3: TGCGCCAGCAGCTTGGCCGCTAGCGGGAGGTCCTACGAGCAGTACTTC. Its protein product is CASSLAASGRSYEQYF.

In its sample, this clone was seen once. The chain links TRBV23-1 to TRBJ2-2, with 9 positions matching TRBD1. TRBV23-1 is classed as an ORF, of uncertain function. CDR3 length: 16 residues. V lost 1 base to trimming and J lost 5 bases; unmatched junction nucleotides: 5. CDR3 DNA sequence: TGCGCCAGCAGTCAATTTGGGACAGGGCGAACCGGGGAGCTGTTTTTT. Translating gives CASSQFGTGRTGELFF.

CDR3 nucleotides: TGTGCCATCAGTTCGACAGACTCCTACAATGAGCAGTTCTTC. It specifies CAISSTDSYNEQFF. This chain links TRBV10-3 with TRBJ2-1; perhaps TRBD1 as D (5 bases). This CDR3 has 14 amino acids. Germline V gene lookup returns CDR1 ENHRY and CDR2 SYGVKD. The V end was cut by 5 bases, the J end by 0 bases, with 8 bases between.

The genes are TRBV7-6 and TRBJ2-7; TRBD1 aligns across 8 bases. CDR3 size: 14 residues. Losses at the gene ends were 5 bases for V and 4 bases for J; bases not matched to a gene: 7. CDR1 SGHVS and CDR2 FNYEAQ come from the germline V gene. The CDR3 region is CASSPGQGAYEQYF. DNA for the CDR3: TGTGCCAGCAGCCCCGGACAGGGTGCGTACGAGCAGTACTTC. Full variable domain (remainder filled in from reference TRBV7-6 and TRBJ2-7): GAGVSQSPRYKVTKRGQDVALRCDPISGHVSLYWYRQALGQGPEFLTYFNYEAQQDKSGLPNDRFSAERPEGSISTLTIQRTEQRDSAMYRCASSPGQGAYEQYFGPGTRLTVT.

This clone showed up just once. The chain joins TRBV7-9 to TRBJ2-7, with 10 bases that match TRBD1. Losses at the gene ends were 5 bases for V and 4 bases for J; bases not matched to a gene: 5. The CDR3 is made up of 14 amino acids. Germline V gene lookup returns CDR1 SEHNR and CDR2 FQNEAQ (reference sequence). The CDR3 sequence: CASSIDRGPYEQYF. CDR3 nucleotide sequence: TGTGCCAGCAGCATTGACAGGGGGCCTTACGAGCAGTACTTC.

The chain joins TRBV18 to TRBJ2-2, with 10 bases aligning to TRBD1. This CDR3 has 16 amino acids. J lost 3 bases, V lost 0 bases, and 1 base had no gene match. Germline values: CDR1 KGHSH, CDR2 LQKENI. CDR3: CASSPPGQGYTGELFF. The CDR3 DNA reads as TGTGCCAGCTCACCACCGGGACAGGGGTACACCGGGGAGCTGTTTTTT.

The chain employs TRBV5-1 and TRBJ1-2; 11 bases agree with TRBD1. Germline V gene data show CDR1 as SGHRS and CDR2 as YFSETQ. CDR3 size: 16 residues. Trimming cost V 4 bases and J 8 bases; bases outside gene matches: 13. CDR3 DNA: TGCGCCAGCAGCGACACTGGACAGGGGGCATCAGGGGGCTACACCTTC. Translation gives CASSDTGQGASGGYTF.

The chain joins TRBV7-9 to TRBJ1-2; the D gene is possibly TRBD1 (5 bases). The CDR3 sequence is 15 residues long. Germline V CDR1 and CDR2: SEHNR, FQNEAQ (reference sequence). Trimming took 5 bases from V and 0 from J, leaving 13 bases between them. CDR3 bases: TGTGCCAGCAGCCGTCAGGGCGGGGCTAACTATGGCTACACCTTC. It yields the protein CASSRQGGANYGYTF.

The chain has TRBV6-1 and TRBJ2-7; 10 bases fit TRBD2. The CDR3 extends over 14 amino acids. CDR1 and CDR2 from the germline V gene are MNHNS and SASEGT. V trimming: 4 bases; J trimming: 5 bases; junction bases outside the gene matches: 5. The CDR3 loop is CASSVERGGDEQYF. Here the CDR3 DNA reads TGTGCCAGCAGTGTTGAGCGGGGGGGCGACGAGCAGTACTTC.

The rearrangement links TRBV30 to TRBJ1-1; 8 bases are a match to TRBD1. Germline CDR1 is GTSNPN and CDR2 is SVGIG (reference sequence). The CDR3 covers 14 residues. The V segment lost 5 bases and the J segment 1 base; nucleotides outside the gene matches: 6. CDR3 sequence reads: CAWDRGRTNTEAFF. Written as DNA, the CDR3 is TGTGCCTGGGACAGGGGAAGGACGAACACTGAAGCTTTCTTT.

The J gene is TRBJ1-1, the V gene TRBV5-4, with 8 bases aligning to TRBD1. CDR1 is SGHNT and CDR2 is YYREEE in the germline V gene (reference sequence). The CDR3 loop spans 17 amino acids. V lost 0 bases and J lost 0; bases outside the gene matches: 7. The CDR3 is CASSLGTGTFMNTEAFF. CDR3 nucleotides: TGTGCCAGCAGCTTGGGGACAGGGACGTTCATGAACACTGAAGCTTTCTTT.

This clone was detected only a few times. The rearrangement links TRBV19 to TRBJ1-4, with TRBD1 identical over 8 bases. CDR3 length: 16 amino acids. V lost 4 bases, J lost 3 bases, and 7 bases stayed unmatched. Germline V CDR1 and CDR2: LNHDA, SQIVND (reference sequence). The CDR3 spells CASSTWTGTANEKLFF. The DNA of the CDR3 is TGTGCCAGTAGTACCTGGACAGGGACGGCTAATGAAAAACTGTTTTTT.

The CDR3 region has the DNA TGTGCCAGCCGTAGCGGGAGTACGTTAAATGAGCAGTTCTTC. It codes for CASRSGSTLNEQFF. This chain connects TRBV6-5 to TRBJ2-1, with 9 bases matching TRBD2. J was trimmed by 7 bases and V by 8 bases; bases with no gene match: 9. This CDR3 is 14 amino acids long. CDR1 MNHEY and CDR2 SVGAGI come from the germline V gene.

The chain is built from TRBV11-3 and TRBJ2-3; possible D gene TRBD2, 5 bases. The CDR3 spans 14 residues. The V end was cut by 3 bases, the J end by 4 bases, with 11 bases between. Germline CDR1 and CDR2: SGHNT and YENEEA. The CDR3 protein is CASSLGTRADTQYF. The CDR3, as DNA: TGTGCCAGCAGCTTGGGCACTAGAGCAGATACGCAGTATTTT.

The chain has TRBV6-4 and TRBJ2-1, with 10 bases fitting TRBD2. This CDR3 region has 14 residues. The germline V gene encodes CDR1 MRHNA and CDR2 SNTAGT. V dropped 4 bases and J dropped 9; count of bases not matched to a gene: 6. The CDR3 DNA follows: TGTGCCAGCAGTGTGGCTAGCGGGAGCGGTGAGCAGTTCTTC. Translating it yields CASSVASGSGEQFF.

This chain connects TRBV30 to TRBJ2-1; 8 bases line up with TRBD2. Germline V gives CDR1 GTSNPN, CDR2 SVGIG (reference sequence). Losses at the gene ends were 0 bases for V and 13 bases for J; bases not matched to a gene: 5. The CDR3 has 12 amino acids. CDR3 in amino acids: CAWSVERGPQFF. The CDR3 DNA reads TGTGCCTGGAGTGTAGAGCGGGGGCCCCAGTTCTTC. The complete variable domain, with remaining parts taken from reference TRBV30 and TRBJ2-1, reads SQTIHQWPATLVQPVGSPLSLECTVEGTSNPNLYWYRQAAGRGLQLLFYSVGIGQISSEVPQNLSASRPQDRQFILSSKKLLLSDSGFYLCAWSVERGPQFFGPGTRLTVL.

The CDR3 DNA follows: TGTGCCAGTAGTATCTTGGCTAGCGGGAGGGCCCATGAGCAGTTCTTC. Encoded protein: CASSILASGRAHEQFF. The chain couples TRBV19 to TRBJ2-1, with 12 bases that match TRBD2. Per germline, CDR1 LNHDA and CDR2 SQIVND (reference sequence). Unmatched junction bases numbered 8, after V lost 3 bases and J lost 8 bases. This CDR3 region has 16 residues.

V and J are TRBV5-1 and TRBJ2-3; 9 positions agree with TRBD2. V dropped 5 bases and J dropped 3; count of bases not matched to a gene: 10. CDR3 size: 16 residues. CDR1 is SGHRS and CDR2 is YFSETQ in the germline V gene. The CDR3 region has the DNA TGCGCCAGCAGTCCCCCGGCGCTAGCGGGGACAGATACGCAGTATTTT. Protein: CASSPPALAGTDTQYF.

The gene calls are TRBV19 and TRBJ2-5; 10 bases map to TRBD2. CDR1 is LNHDA and CDR2 is SQIVND in the germline V gene (reference sequence). Unmatched junction bases numbered 7, after V lost 5 bases and J lost 4 bases. The CDR3 length is 15 residues. As DNA, the CDR3 is TGTGCCAGTAGTCTGCTAGCGGGGGAGAGAGAGACCCAGTACTTC. Translated, it gives CASSLLAGERETQYF.

The V and J genes are TRBV27 and TRBJ2-7; TRBD2 matches at 8 bases. Germline V gene data show CDR1 as MNHEY and CDR2 as SMNVEV (reference sequence). The CDR3 length is 15 residues. J gave up 1 base and V 2 bases, and 4 bases lay outside the gene matches. CDR3 loop: CASSLGLAGSYEQYF. The CDR3 DNA reads as TGTGCCAGCAGTTTAGGTCTAGCGGGTTCCTACGAGCAGTACTTC.

As to this clone: Germline and junction disagree at one end, which may indicate a read error. This sequence joins TRBV27 and TRBJ1-6; TRBD1 matches at 10 bases. Germline V gene data show CDR1 as MNHEY and CDR2 as SMNVEV (reference sequence). The CDR3 covers 15 residues. In DNA form, the CDR3 reads TGTGCCAGCAGTATATCGACAGGGGGCCATTCACCCCTCCACTTT. Its protein product is CASSISTGGHSPLHF.

Remarks on this clone: Compared with germline, one end of the junction differs, possibly owing to a read error. This rearrangement joins TRBV2 to TRBJ1-4, with TRBD1 as a possible D gene (6 bases). Germline CDR1 reads SNHLY; CDR2 reads FYNNEI. The CDR3 contains 16 residues. Here the CDR3 DNA reads TGTGCCAGGAGTGGGGAACAGGGTTTAGGAAACGAAAAACTGTTTTTT. Its protein is CARSGEQGLGNEKLFF.

This clone has a single count. The CDR3 nucleotides read TGCGCCAGCAGCTTGGGCACAGGGGAAGAGCAGTACTTC. This sequence encodes CASSLGTGEEQYF. V gene TRBV5-1 combines with J gene TRBJ2-7, with 7 bases identical to TRBD1. CDR3 size: 13 residues. With 0 bases clipped from V and 7 bases from J, the junction kept 4 bases outside the gene matches. CDR1 is SGHRS, CDR2 YFSETQ, per germline. The whole variable domain, filled in from reference TRBV5-1 and TRBJ2-7, reads KAGVTQTPRYLIKTRGQQVTLSCSPISGHRSVSWYQQTPGQGLQFLFEYFSETQRNKGNFPGRFSGRQFSNSRSEMNVSTLELGDSALYLCASSLGTGEEQYFGPGTRLTVT.